This is a list of T cell receptor beta chains from one sample in a study of cytomegalovirus exposure and HLA in healthy donors. Method: immunoSEQ multiplex PCR; TCRdb's copy keeps in-frame clones and lacks some. The data contain about 120,000 clones, over 60% of them singletons. The source material was PBMCs. Every receptor here comes from a man younger than 30 in good health and CMV-seropositive. Both conserved end residues are part of each CDR3. D genes are given only for firm matches. For some rows the clone size is stated as once, few or many, or as a class when expanded; others skip it.

clone_size d_call j_call v_call cdr3_nt cdr3_aa
- TRBD2 TRBJ2-5 TRBV5-1 TGCGCCAGCACCGCGGGCCCGACTAGCGGTCAAGAGACCCAGTACTTC CASTAGPTSGQETQYF
- TRBD2 TRBJ2-1 TRBV2 TGTGCCAGCAAAATAGCGGGGGGGTATGAGCAGTTCTTC CASKIAGGYEQFF
few - TRBJ1-1 TRBV6-1 TGTGCCAGCAGTGAAGATGGAGTTATGAACACTGAAGCTTTCTTT CASSEDGVMNTEAFF
- - TRBJ1-2 TRBV9 TGTGCCAGCAGCGTAGTTGGCACGGGAAATGGCTACACCTTC CASSVVGTGNGYTF
- - TRBJ2-7 TRBV30 TGTGCCTGGAGTGTCCTAGCGAGGGCCTACGAGCAGTACTTC CAWSVLARAYEQYF
once - TRBJ2-7 TRBV7-6 TGTGCCAGCAGCTTAGGCGGAACCAGCTCCTACGAGCAGTACTTC CASSLGGTSSYEQYF
- TRBD1 TRBJ1-1 TRBV6-1 TGTGCCAGCAGTGAAAGGGGGCTGAACACTGAAGCTTTCTTT CASSERGLNTEAFF
- - TRBJ1-5 TRBV19 TGTGCCAGTTCTCAGGGGATCAATCAGCCCCAGCATTTT CASSQGINQPQHF
few - TRBJ1-4 TRBV5-6 TGTGCCAGCAGCTTTGGCGCCAGGCTGGATGAAAAACTGTTTTTT CASSFGARLDEKLFF
- - TRBJ2-5 TRBV6-5 TGTGCCAGCACCCCCCCCCAGCGTGAGGAGACCCAGTACTTC CASTPPQREETQYF
few TRBD2 TRBJ2-1 TRBV9 TGTGCCAGCAGCGGGCCGGACACGGGGGGCAATGAGCAGTTCTTC CASSGPDTGGNEQFF
- TRBD1 TRBJ1-2 TRBV5-1 TGCGCCAGCAAAGACAGGGGGCATAAGGGCTACACCTTC CASKDRGHKGYTF
once TRBD1 TRBJ1-2 TRBV9 TGTGCCAGCAGCGTAGAATGGACAGGGGGTTTTGATGGCTACACCTTC CASSVEWTGGFDGYTF
- TRBD1 TRBJ1-2 TRBV6-1 TGTGCCAGCAGAGGGACAGGGGGATATGGCTACACCTTC CASRGTGGYGYTF
- TRBD1 TRBJ2-7 TRBV6-5 TGTGCCAGCAGTTACTCCGGGACAGGGAACTACGAGCAGTACTTC CASSYSGTGNYEQYF
few TRBD1 TRBJ1-5 TRBV6-6 TGTGCCAGCAGTTACTTATTGGGACAGGGTTTTTGGCCCCAGCATTTT CASSYLLGQGFWPQHF
- TRBD2 TRBJ2-2 TRBV7-9 TGTGCCAGCCCGACTAGCGGGTACACCGGGGAGCTGTTTTTT CASPTSGYTGELFF
- - TRBJ2-2 TRBV2 TGTGCCAGCAGTGTTAGACAGGCTAACACCGGGGAGCTGTTTTTT CASSVRQANTGELFF
- - TRBJ2-2 TRBV6-1 TGTGCCAGCATCCGACTACGGGTCAACACCGGGGAGCTGTTTTTT CASIRLRVNTGELFF
- - TRBJ2-2 TRBV15 TGTGCCACCAGCGTCCAGGGGACGGGCACCGGGGAGCTGTTTTTT CATSVQGTGTGELFF
once TRBD1 TRBJ1-2 TRBV10-2 TGCGCCAGCAGTGTAGAGGGGGCCAACCTTAACTATGGCTACACCTTC CASSVEGANLNYGYTF
- - TRBJ1-2 TRBV9 TGTGCCAGCAGCGTAGCGGGTAACTATGGCTACACCTTC CASSVAGNYGYTF
once - TRBJ1-1 TRBV7-9 TGTGCCAGCACACTAGCCCCAGCACTGAACACTGAAGCTTTCTTT CASTLAPALNTEAFF
- - TRBJ2-5 TRBV9 TGTGCCAGCAGCCCAAGCAGGAACCGGGAGACCCAGTACTTC CASSPSRNRETQYF
- - TRBJ1-1 TRBV6-1 TGTGCCAGCAAAAGTGGCTCGGGAACTGCTGAAGCTTTCTTT CASKSGSGTAEAFF
once - TRBJ2-1 TRBV11-3 TGTGCCAGCAGCTTAGATCCGGCCGACACCCACAATGAGCAGTTCTTC CASSLDPADTHNEQFF
- - TRBJ1-1 TRBV12-2 TGTGCAAGTCGCTTAGGGCTGGGAGTCATGAACACTGAAGCTTTCTTT CASRLGLGVMNTEAFF
- - TRBJ1-3 TRBV5-6 TGTGCCAGCAGCAGAGATACTTCGGGAAACACCATATATTTT CASSRDTSGNTIYF
once TRBD1 TRBJ1-6 TRBV5-1 TGCGCCAGCAGCCCGGGACAGGTCGACTCCGGGCTAATTTCACCCCTCCACTTT CASSPGQVDSGLISPLHF
- - TRBJ1-3 TRBV11-3 TGTGCCAGCAGCCCAGGAGGGGATGGAAACACCATATATTTT CASSPGGDGNTIYF
- TRBD1 TRBJ1-2 TRBV5-1 TGCGCCAGCGGGAAGGACAGGGCCTATGGCTACACCTTC CASGKDRAYGYTF
- TRBD1 TRBJ1-6 TRBV29-1 TGCAGCGTTCGGGATTCCGGGACAGCGAATTCACCCCTCCACTTT CSVRDSGTANSPLHF
- - TRBJ2-3 TRBV7-2 TGTGCCAGCAGCTTAGCGGGGCAATCAGATACGCAGTATTTT CASSLAGQSDTQYF